This TCR beta chain was sequenced in a study of low-dose radiotherapy and immunotherapy resistance in tumors. Study overall: With 1 Gy per fraction every two weeks, Cohort 2 accumulated 13 Gy across 26 weeks.

With TRAV- and TRBV-specific primers, first-strand cDNA was made, covering the alpha and beta chains. Over about 18 PCR cycles, TCRs were amplified from a constant-region primer and V-primer adapter. mRNA that had been isolated underwent amplification through in vitro transcription. From the reads, TCRdb called clonotypes with MiXCR, one entry per CDR3 protein. The table has 45,000 to 75,000 distinct CDR3 sequences, about 25% seen once; the top ten hold around 5%. The CDR3 loop spans 13 amino acids. Trimming stripped 6 bases from V and 13 bases from J, with 19 bases between. Stated time point: before trial treatment. Nivolumab, ipilimumab, aspirin, low-dose cyclophosphamide and low-dose radiotherapy were given to donors. To note about this clonotype: This sequence is one base from a far larger clone and is likely a read error.

This TCR came from a male donor with prostate cancer. The rearrangement uses TRBV12-3 or TRBV12-4 and TRBJ2-1; tentatively, D is TRBD2 (7 bases). Here the sequenced sample was PBMCs, taken before treatment. The DNA of the CDR3 is TGTGCCAGCAGGACCTCAGGGGAGGGGACCCAGTTCTTC. It codes for CASRTSGEGTQFF.